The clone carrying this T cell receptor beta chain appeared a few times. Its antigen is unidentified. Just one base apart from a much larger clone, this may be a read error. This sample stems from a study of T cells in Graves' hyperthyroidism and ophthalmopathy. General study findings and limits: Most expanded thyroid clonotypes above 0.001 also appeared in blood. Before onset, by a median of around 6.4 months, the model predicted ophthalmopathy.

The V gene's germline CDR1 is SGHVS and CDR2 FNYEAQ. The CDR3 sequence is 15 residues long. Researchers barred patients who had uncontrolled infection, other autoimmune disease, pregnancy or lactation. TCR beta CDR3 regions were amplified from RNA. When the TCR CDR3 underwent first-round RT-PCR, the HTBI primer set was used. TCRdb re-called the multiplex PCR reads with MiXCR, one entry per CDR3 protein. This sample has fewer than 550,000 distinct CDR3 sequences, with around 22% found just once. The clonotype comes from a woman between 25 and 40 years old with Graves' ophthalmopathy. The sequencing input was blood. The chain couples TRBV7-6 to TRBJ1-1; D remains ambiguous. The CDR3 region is CASSLLGGMNTEACF. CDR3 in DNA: TGTGCCAGCAGCTTATTGGGCGGGATGAACACTGAAGCTTGCTTT.